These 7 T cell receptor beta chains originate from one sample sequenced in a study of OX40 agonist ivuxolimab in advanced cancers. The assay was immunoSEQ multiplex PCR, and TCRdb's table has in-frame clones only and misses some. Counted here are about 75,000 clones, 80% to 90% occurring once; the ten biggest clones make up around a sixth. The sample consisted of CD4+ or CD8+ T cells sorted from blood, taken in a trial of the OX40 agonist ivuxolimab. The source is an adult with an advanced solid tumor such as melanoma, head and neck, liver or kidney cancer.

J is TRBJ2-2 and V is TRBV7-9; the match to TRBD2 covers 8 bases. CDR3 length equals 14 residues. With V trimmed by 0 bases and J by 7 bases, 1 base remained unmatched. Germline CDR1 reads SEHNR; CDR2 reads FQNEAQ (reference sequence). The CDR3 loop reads CASSLALAGGELFF. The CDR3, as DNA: TGTGCCAGCAGCTTAGCGCTAGCGGGCGGGGAGCTGTTTTTT.

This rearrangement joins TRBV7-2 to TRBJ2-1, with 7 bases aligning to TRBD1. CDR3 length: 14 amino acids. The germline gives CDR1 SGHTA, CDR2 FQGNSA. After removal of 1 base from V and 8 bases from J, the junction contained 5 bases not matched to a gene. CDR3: CASSLGDSLYEQFF. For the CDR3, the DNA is TGTGCCAGCAGCTTAGGGGACAGTCTCTATGAGCAGTTCTTC.

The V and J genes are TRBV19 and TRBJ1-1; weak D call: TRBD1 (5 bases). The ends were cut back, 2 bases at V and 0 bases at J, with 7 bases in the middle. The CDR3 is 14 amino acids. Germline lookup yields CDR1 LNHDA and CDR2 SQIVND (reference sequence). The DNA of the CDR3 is TGTGCCAGTAGTATACCGGGGGTGAACACTGAAGCTTTCTTT. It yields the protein CASSIPGVNTEAFF.

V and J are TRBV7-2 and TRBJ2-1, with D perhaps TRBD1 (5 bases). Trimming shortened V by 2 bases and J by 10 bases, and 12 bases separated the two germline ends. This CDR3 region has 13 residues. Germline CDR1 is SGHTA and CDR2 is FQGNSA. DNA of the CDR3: TGTGCCAGCAGCTTAAAGGGGAACCAGGAGCAGTTCTTC. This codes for CASSLKGNQEQFF.

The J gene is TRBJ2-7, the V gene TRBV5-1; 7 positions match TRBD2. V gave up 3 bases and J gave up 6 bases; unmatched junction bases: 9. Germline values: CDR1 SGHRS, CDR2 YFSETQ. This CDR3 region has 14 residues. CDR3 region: CASSSSGTGGEQYF. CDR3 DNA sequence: TGCGCCAGCAGCTCCTCAGGTACGGGGGGCGAGCAGTACTTC.

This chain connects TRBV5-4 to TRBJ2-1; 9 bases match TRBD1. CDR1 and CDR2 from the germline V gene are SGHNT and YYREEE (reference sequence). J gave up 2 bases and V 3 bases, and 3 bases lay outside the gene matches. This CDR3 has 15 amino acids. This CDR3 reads CASSSRQGAYNEQFF. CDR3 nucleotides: TGTGCCAGCAGCTCGCGACAGGGGGCCTACAATGAGCAGTTCTTC.

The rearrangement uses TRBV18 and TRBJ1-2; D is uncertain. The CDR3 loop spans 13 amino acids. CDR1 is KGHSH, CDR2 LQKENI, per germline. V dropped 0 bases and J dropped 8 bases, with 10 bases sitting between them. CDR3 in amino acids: CASSPPLEGGYTF. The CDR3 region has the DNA TGTGCCAGCTCACCACCGTTGGAGGGCGGCTACACCTTC.